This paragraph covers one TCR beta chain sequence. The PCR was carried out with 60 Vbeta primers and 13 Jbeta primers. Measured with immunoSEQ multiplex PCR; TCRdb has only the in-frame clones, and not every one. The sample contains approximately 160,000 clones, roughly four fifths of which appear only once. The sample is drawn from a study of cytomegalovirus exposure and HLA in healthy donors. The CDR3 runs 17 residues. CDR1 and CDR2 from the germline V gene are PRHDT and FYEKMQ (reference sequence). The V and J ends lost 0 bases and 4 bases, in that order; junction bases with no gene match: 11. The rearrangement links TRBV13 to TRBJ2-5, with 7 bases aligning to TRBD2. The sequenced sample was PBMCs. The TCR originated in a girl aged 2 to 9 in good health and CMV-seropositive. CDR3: CASSLGPAGELRETQYF. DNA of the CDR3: TGTGCCAGCAGCTTAGGCCCGGCGGGAGAGTTGAGAGAGACCCAGTACTTC.